This T cell receptor beta chain is drawn from a study of cytomegalovirus exposure and HLA in healthy donors (dated by TCRdb to between 2016 and 2019). About the full investigation: According to an earlier analysis of several hundred of the donors, some 180 million T cells yielded approximately 120 million unique TCR beta sequences and 276 Gb of sequence data. HLA typing covered class I and class II loci at four-digit resolution. The study was designed to test whether signatures of past pathogen exposure could be identified by cataloging public T cell receptors. A later genetic analysis used genome-wide SNP genotypes for 398 of the 666 donors, treating that subset as a discovery cohort. The number of typed donors differed by locus: roughly 629-630 for A, B, C, DRB1 and DQB1; roughly 510 for DQA1; around 610 for DPA1; and roughly 490 for DPB1. A later analysis re-analyzed previously published TCR beta repertoires from hundreds of donors and added high-resolution HLA genotyping to study TCR occurrence patterns. Among the roughly 390 genotyped donors, approximately 76% belonged to the genetic ancestry cluster associated with self-reported Caucasian donors. A separate validation cohort of 100 to 150 different subjects was used in addition to the approximately 670-subject first cohort. In an earlier analysis of roughly 540 of the donors, high-throughput TCR beta sequencing was used to judge whether each TCR beta V gene segment behaved as functional or pseudogenic. On average, roughly 240,000 unique TCR beta nucleotide sequences were sequenced per donor among about 400 genotyped donors of the cohort, with 15% to 20% of those sequences being non-productive. Donor age, sex, ethnicity and CMV serostatus were compiled together with the repertoire data. The study combined high-throughput TCR immunosequencing, statistical association of individual TCRs with disease status, and machine learning to predict cytomegalovirus infection status. An early release that covered around 590 HLA-typed donors contained 300 to 350 gigabases of sequencing data and approximately 85 million unique TCR sequences. Because of strong linkage in the cohort, roughly five DR-DQ haplotypes were treated as single units for association and clustering. In the later analysis, no new phenotypic data were used to find candidate immune exposures; instead, reliance was placed on TCR beta sequences and their occurrence across donors. The T cell repertoires of under 750 subjects were profiled by immunosequencing and related to cytomegalovirus serostatus. All discovery cohort repertoires had been generated on a single sequencing platform.

Including cysteine and phenylalanine, the CDR3 has 13 amino acids. The entry retains the CDR3 DNA only, 39 bases that are in frame from base 1. The germline V gene encodes CDR1 SNHLY and CDR2 FYNNEI. V drops 7 bases and J drops 4 bases, leaving 13 bases in between. On the study overall, not on this receptor specifically: The study listed approximately 150 TCR beta chains as associated with cytomegalovirus. Because the 87-base-pair reads could not distinguish some IMGT-functional V segments, including TRBV6-2 and TRBV6-3, those segments were excluded. A cluster of highly shared sequence variants was judged likely to represent a technical artifact of the sequencing pipeline. A later genetic analysis associated a missense DCLRE1C variant with V-gene and J-gene trimming of TCR beta chains, and an independent cohort replicated the association. According to the authors, the approach could potentially be generalized to other disease states and immunological phenotypes. Because HLA typing was unavailable for some donors at each locus, only the typed subset was used in association tests. Three of the identified cytomegalovirus-associated TCR beta chains were confirmed in vitro to be specific for cytomegalovirus antigens. In both the original and validation cohorts, the classifier was reported to diagnose cytomegalovirus status with high specificity and sensitivity. The earlier analysis of 587 of the donors excluded roughly 16 rarely observed V segments, including chromosome 9 orphons, because counts were too low. This cohort had only TCR beta chains sequenced, and the lack of alpha or paired-chain data limited which features could be detected. Compared with the approximately 710-donor mean, donors in an Asian-associated ancestry cluster had fewer N-insertions in productive TCRs, according to a later genetic analysis. A further reported finding was that TCR beta sequences accurately predicted the HLA-A and HLA-B alleles for most subjects in the first cohort. According to a later analysis, TCR association rates differed among HLA loci, with DRB1 alleles showing the most associated TCRs and HLA-C alleles showing the fewest. In a later analysis, HLA-associated TCR beta chains showed more clonal expansion and lower generation probabilities than non-associated chains that were equally common. When HLA alleles, especially DR and DQ, strongly co-occurred, attributing TCR associations to individual alleles was difficult. Most TCR sequences were observed very rarely across donors, whereas some public TCRs were present in many individuals. CMV serostatus was the only immune exposure information available for the cohort. Linkage disequilibrium might explain the correlated functional status among segregating V segments, but an unknown experimental factor could not be excluded. In a later analysis, about 16,000 TCR beta sequences were associated with specific HLA alleles at a false discovery rate of 0.05. Most CMV-associated TCR beta chains appeared to be HLA-restricted in a later analysis, and the HLA associations seemed to be driven largely by CMV exposure. Sequencing depth was assumed to be roughly uniform across donors in the presence/absence analyses, though that assumption may not hold. According to a later analysis, parvovirus B19, influenza, CMV and Epstein-Barr virus appeared linked to several top co-occurrence clusters. In an earlier analysis of roughly 560 of the donors, most TCR beta V segments were observed in productive rearrangements about 90% or about 30% of the time, broadly matching IMGT annotations.

The cohort consisted of 600 to 750 healthy bone marrow donors. Cohort members were all nominally healthy when sampled, although unrecorded immune exposures were likely present. The donor was CMV seropositive and belonged to the group of about 290 seropositive cohort members. A peripheral blood sample was provided by each donor, and peripheral blood mononuclear cells were used for TCR beta sequencing. The Qiagen DNeasy Blood Extraction Kit was used to extract genomic DNA from the blood cell samples. Libraries were built with the immunoSEQ multiplex PCR assay. The multiplex PCR relied on a mix of 60 forward primers for TCR Vbeta segments and 13 reverse primers for TCR Jbeta segments. Amplification of the CDR3 region of rearranged TCR beta genes was performed with a multiplex PCR assay on genomic DNA. The amplified TCR beta libraries were sequenced on the Illumina HiSeq System as 87-base-pair reads. In the source study's methods: A later analysis tallied tens of millions of unique TCR beta chains across the roughly 610 repertoires, and some 10 million of those chains were shared by two or more donors. Raw reads were error-corrected and collapsed into unique sequences by a nearest-neighbor algorithm in which closely related sequences were merged to remove PCR and sequencing errors. Alignment of CDR3 sequences to IMGT reference sequences was used to assign V, D and J gene segments. For a sequence to be retained, a match of at least six nucleotides was required to both a V gene segment and a J gene segment. A rearrangement counted as productive if the CDR3 had no stop codons and remained in frame with V and J, and every other rearrangement counted as non-productive. Following IMGT convention, CDR3 was defined as the stretch from the second conserved V-encoded cysteine up to the conserved J-encoded phenylalanine. The earlier analysis of some 580 of the donors excluded any sequence lacking an unambiguous match to a single V gene segment. An earlier analysis of about 590 of the donors classified V segments as functional when productive rearrangements were above 56.7% and as segregating when the standard deviation between donors was above 5%. A statistical classification framework was developed to diagnose cytomegalovirus status using the catalog of TCR beta chain sequences. V and J gene assignment, in a later analysis, came from comparing TCR nucleotide sequences with IMGT/GENE-DB human TR gene sequences. A later analysis assigned CDR3 sequences and most-parsimonious VDJ recombination scenarios with the TCRdist pipeline. In a later analysis, every TCR beta chain was defined by the combination of its CDR3 amino acid sequence and its V-gene family, and reads without a unique V-gene family were dropped. As a way to deal with suspected cross-contamination and a sequencing artifact, a later analysis dropped approximately 570 nucleotide sequences that were highly shared and had low generation probability. For each public chain, a later analysis derived a clonal expansion index from normalized ranks of inferred template counts within each repertoire. A later analysis computed generation probabilities with a VDJ recombination model fitted to out-of-frame rearrangements, and checked the results against IGoR. A later analysis scored TCR-TCR, TCR-HLA and TCR-CMV co-occurrence with hypergeometric tests, applying a repertoire-size bias correction to TCR pairs. To estimate false discovery rates, a later analysis permuted the HLA or CMV assignments 20 times. A later analysis grouped co-occurring TCRs with DBSCAN, adding TCRdist sequence similarity when clustering within HLA-allele-positive subsets. For co-occurrence clustering, repertoires with fewer than 30,000 or more than 120,000 public chains were excluded, along with five or six repertoires with anomalous nucleotide sharing. TCRdb obtained this table from immuneACCESS and retained in-frame rearrangements with V and J assigned. These tables miss some clones; where compared with another copy, unresolved V genes account for less than half of the shortfall, and the remainder is unexplained. The V and J calls and clone size come from that table; D and trimming were worked out from the DNA. The sample table includes tens of thousands of clones. The ten largest clonotypes hold over 15% of the sample.

Comment on this clone: Which antigen it targets is not known.

The TCR sequence derives from a man between 50 and 59 years old in good health and CMV-seropositive. The rearrangement combines TRBV2 with TRBJ1-1; no D segment can be confidently identified. Sequenced sample: PBMCs. This receptor has the CDR3 CASIESEGTEAFF. In nucleotides, the sequence is TGTGCCAGCATTGAGTCCGAGGGCACTGAAGCTTTCTTT.